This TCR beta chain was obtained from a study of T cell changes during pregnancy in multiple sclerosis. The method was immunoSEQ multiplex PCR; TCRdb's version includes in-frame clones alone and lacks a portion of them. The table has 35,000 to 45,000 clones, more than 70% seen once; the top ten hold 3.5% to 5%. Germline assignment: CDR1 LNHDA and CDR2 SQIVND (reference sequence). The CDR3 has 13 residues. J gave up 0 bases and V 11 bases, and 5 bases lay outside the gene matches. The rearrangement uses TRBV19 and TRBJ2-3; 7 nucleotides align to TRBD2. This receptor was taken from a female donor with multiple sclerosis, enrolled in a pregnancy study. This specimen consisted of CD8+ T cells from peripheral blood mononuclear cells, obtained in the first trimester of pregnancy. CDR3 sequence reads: CASGRASTDTQYF. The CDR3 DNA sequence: TGTGCCTCAGGGAGGGCTAGCACAGATACGCAGTATTTT.